These 12 T cell receptor beta chains came from one sample sequenced in a study of monozygotic twins with inflammatory bowel disease (dated by TCRdb to the late 2010s). The library was made by 5' RACE. Sequencer: Illumina HiSeq 2500. TCRdb reanalyzed the reads, keeping one entry per CDR3 protein sequence and omitting DNA. The sample table records 440,000 or so distinct CDR3 sequences. 2.4% of the sample is held by the ten biggest clonotypes. The sequenced sample was blood. These receptors came from a human donor with ulcerative colitis or Crohn's disease, or a healthy co-twin of an affected twin (not recorded which).

V gene TRBV6-5 combines with J gene TRBJ2-2. The germline V gene has CDR1 MNHEY and CDR2 SVGAGI. The CDR3 covers 15 residues. CDR3: CASSYYRQNTGELFF.

The chain is built from TRBV7-3 and TRBJ2-3; as DNA is missing, the TRBD1 call by TCRdb cannot be tested. The CDR3 has 15 amino acids. Germline V CDR1 and CDR2: SGHTA, FQGTGA. CDR3 residues: CASSSTPGQGDTQYF.

The rearrangement joins TRBV20-1 to TRBJ2-3; TCRdb reports TRBD2, a call that lacks DNA to check it against. The CDR3 runs to 17 residues. Germline V lookup: CDR1 DFQATT, CDR2 SNEGSKA (reference sequence). CDR3 loop: CSARAPTSGGDTDTQYF.

The CDR3 sequence is CASSLQASGLDIQYF. The chain uses TRBV5-1 and TRBJ2-4; TCRdb's D call, TRBD2, is unchecked because there is no DNA. The CDR3 is made up of 15 amino acids. Germline CDR1 reads SGHRS; CDR2 reads YFSETQ.

The J gene is TRBJ2-2, the V gene TRBV7-3; the TRBD2 assignment by TCRdb is unverifiable without DNA. Germline V gives CDR1 SGHTA, CDR2 FQGTGA. The CDR3 is 16 amino acids. The CDR3 sequence: CASSPSGRKDTGELFF.

The gene calls are TRBV11-2 and TRBJ2-1; absent DNA, TCRdb's TRBD2 call cannot be checked. Germline lookup yields CDR1 SGHAT and CDR2 FQNNGV. This CDR3 has 14 amino acids. This chain's CDR3 is CASSLPSGGDEQFF.

The chain couples TRBV20-1 to TRBJ2-3. Germline V gives CDR1 DFQATT, CDR2 SNEGSKA (reference sequence). The CDR3 runs to 15 residues. This chain's CDR3 is CSARVLDPTTDTQYF.

V gene TRBV6-2 or TRBV6-3 combines with J gene TRBJ2-2; TCRdb indicates TRBD1, and absent DNA this call remains unverified. This CDR3 has 14 residues. Germline CDR1 MNHEY, CDR2 SVGEGT. The CDR3 sequence: CASSRPMATGELFF.

V is TRBV4-3 and J is TRBJ2-1; as DNA is missing, the TRBD2 call by TCRdb cannot be tested. From germline, CDR1 is LGHNA and CDR2 YSLEER. CDR3 size: 16 residues. This CDR3 is CASSQGSKAGELEQFF.

This chain joins TRBV3-1 and TRBJ1-2; without DNA, the TCRdb call of TRBD1 cannot be checked. Germline CDR1 is LGHDT and CDR2 is YNNKEL (reference sequence). The CDR3 sequence is 14 residues long. The CDR3 protein is CASSQEGERGDYTF.

The chain joins TRBV30 to TRBJ2-3; checking the TCRdb D call of TRBD2 is not possible without DNA. Germline V gene data show CDR1 as GTSNPN and CDR2 as SVGIG (reference sequence). The CDR3 is 13 amino acids. The CDR3 is CAWSSAGSRTQYF.

The genes are TRBV20-1 and TRBJ1-1; absent DNA, TCRdb's TRBD1 call cannot be checked. The CDR3 covers 14 residues. Germline-derived CDR1 and CDR2 are DFQATT and SNEGSKA (reference sequence). CDR3 in amino acids: CSAGVSPGNTEAFF.